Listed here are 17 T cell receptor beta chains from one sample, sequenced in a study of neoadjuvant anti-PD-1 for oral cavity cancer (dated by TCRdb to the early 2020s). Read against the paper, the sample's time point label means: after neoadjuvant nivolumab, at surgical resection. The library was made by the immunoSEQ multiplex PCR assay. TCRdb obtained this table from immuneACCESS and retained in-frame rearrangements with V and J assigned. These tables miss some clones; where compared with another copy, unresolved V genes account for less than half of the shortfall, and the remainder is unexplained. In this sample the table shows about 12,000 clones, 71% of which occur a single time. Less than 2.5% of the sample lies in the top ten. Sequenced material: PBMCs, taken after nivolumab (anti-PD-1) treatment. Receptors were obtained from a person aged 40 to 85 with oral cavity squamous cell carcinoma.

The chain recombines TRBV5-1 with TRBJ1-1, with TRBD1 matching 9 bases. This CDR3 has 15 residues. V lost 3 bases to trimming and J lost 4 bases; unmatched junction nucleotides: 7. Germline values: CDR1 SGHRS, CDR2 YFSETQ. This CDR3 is CASSSTGGEGTEAFF. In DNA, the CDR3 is TGCGCCAGCAGCTCAACAGGGGGCGAGGGCACTGAAGCTTTCTTT.

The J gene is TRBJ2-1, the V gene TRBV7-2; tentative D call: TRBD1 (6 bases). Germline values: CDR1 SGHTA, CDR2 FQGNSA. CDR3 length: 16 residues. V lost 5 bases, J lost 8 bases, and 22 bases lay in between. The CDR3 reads CASSPIPGRGSHEQFF. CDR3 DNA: TGTGCCAGCAGCCCGATCCCAGGTAGGGGGAGCCATGAGCAGTTCTTC.

The chain's CDR3 is CAWSARDRGEQYF. CDR3 in DNA: TGTGCCTGGAGTGCCCGGGACAGAGGCGAGCAGTACTTC. This chain joins TRBV30 and TRBJ2-7, with TRBD1 matching 7 bases. The J segment lost 6 bases and the V segment lost 1 base, leaving 6 bases of the junction unmatched. The CDR3 is 13 amino acids. Germline lookup yields CDR1 GTSNPN and CDR2 SVGIG (reference sequence).

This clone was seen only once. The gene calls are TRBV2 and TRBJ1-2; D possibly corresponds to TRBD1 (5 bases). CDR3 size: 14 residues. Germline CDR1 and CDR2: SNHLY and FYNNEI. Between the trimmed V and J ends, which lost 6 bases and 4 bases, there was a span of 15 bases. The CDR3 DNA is TGTGCCAGCAGCTCATCCGGGACCCTCTATGGCTACACCTTC. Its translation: CASSSSGTLYGYTF.

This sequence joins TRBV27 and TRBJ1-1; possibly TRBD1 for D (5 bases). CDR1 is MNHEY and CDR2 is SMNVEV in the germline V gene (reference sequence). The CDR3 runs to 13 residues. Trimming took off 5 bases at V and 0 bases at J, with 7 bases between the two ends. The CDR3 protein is CASSRGLNTEAFF. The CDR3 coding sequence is TGTGCCAGCAGTCGGGGCCTGAACACTGAAGCTTTCTTT.

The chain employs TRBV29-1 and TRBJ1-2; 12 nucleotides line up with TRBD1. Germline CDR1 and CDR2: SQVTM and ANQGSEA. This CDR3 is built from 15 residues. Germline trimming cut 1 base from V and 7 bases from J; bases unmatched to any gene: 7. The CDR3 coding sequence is TGCAGCGTTGAAGTCCCGGGACAGGGGGCAGGTGGCTACACCTTC. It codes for CSVEVPGQGAGGYTF.

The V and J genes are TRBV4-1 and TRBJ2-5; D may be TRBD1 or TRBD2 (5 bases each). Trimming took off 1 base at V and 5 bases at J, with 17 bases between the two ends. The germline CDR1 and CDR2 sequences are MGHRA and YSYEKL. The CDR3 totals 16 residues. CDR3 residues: CASSQGNRGRRETQYF. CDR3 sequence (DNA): TGCGCCAGCAGCCAAGGGAACCGGGGCCGTCGGGAGACCCAGTACTTC.

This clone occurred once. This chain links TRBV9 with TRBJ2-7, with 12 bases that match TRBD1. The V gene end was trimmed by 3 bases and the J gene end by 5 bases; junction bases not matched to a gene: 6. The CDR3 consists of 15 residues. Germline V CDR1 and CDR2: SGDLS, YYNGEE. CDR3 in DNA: TGTGCCAGCAGCGGATGGGACAGGGGGCGCAACGAGCAGTACTTC. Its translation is CASSGWDRGRNEQYF.

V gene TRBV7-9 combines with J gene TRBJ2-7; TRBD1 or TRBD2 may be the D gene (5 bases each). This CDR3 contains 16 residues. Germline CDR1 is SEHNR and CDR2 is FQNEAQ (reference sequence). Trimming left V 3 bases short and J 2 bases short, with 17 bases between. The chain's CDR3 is CASSLRGGLTPYEQYF. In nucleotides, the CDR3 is TGTGCCAGCAGCTTGAGGGGCGGTCTTACTCCCTACGAGCAGTACTTC.

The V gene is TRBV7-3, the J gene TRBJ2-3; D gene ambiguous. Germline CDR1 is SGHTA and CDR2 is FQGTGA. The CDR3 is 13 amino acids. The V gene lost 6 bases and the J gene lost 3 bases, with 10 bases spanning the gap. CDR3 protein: CASSSTTTDTQYF. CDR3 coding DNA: TGTGCCAGCAGTTCTACCACTACAGATACGCAGTATTTT.

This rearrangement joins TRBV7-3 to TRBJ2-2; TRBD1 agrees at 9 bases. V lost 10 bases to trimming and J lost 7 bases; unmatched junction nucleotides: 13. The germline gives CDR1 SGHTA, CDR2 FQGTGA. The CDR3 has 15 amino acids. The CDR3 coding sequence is TGTGCCACCCCGGCTCCGGGACAGGGTGTCGGGGAGCTGTTTTTT. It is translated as CATPAPGQGVGELFF.

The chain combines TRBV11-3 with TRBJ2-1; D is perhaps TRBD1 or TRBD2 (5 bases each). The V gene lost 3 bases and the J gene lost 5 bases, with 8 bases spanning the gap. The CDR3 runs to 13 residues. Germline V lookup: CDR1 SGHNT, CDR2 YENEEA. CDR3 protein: CASSLGRNNEQFF. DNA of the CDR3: TGTGCCAGCAGCTTGGGACGGAACAATGAGCAGTTCTTC.

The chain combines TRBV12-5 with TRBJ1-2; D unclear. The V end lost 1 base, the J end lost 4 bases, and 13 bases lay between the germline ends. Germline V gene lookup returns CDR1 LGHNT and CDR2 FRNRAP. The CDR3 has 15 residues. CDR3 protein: CASGLGRLSIYGYTF. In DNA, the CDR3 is TGTGCTAGTGGTTTGGGACGGCTCTCAATCTATGGCTACACCTTC.

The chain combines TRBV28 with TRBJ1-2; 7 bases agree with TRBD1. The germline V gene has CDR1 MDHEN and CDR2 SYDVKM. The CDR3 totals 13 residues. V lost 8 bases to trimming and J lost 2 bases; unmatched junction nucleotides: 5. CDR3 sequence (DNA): TGTGCCAGCGCCTCGGGACAGAACTATGGCTACACCTTC. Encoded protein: CASASGQNYGYTF.

CDR3 bases: TGTGCCAGCAGTACGACAGGGGGTAACTATGGCTACACCTTC. As protein: CASSTTGGNYGYTF. The J gene is TRBJ1-2, the V gene TRBV28; 9 nucleotides agree with TRBD1. With 5 bases clipped from V and 1 base from J, the junction kept 2 bases outside the gene matches. CDR1 MDHEN and CDR2 SYDVKM come from the germline V gene. The CDR3 is made up of 14 amino acids.

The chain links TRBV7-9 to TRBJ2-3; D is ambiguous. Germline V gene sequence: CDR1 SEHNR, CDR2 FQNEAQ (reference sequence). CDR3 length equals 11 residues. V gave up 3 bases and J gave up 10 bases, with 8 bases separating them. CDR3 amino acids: CASSFPLAQYF. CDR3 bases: TGTGCCAGCAGCTTCCCCCTTGCGCAGTATTTT.

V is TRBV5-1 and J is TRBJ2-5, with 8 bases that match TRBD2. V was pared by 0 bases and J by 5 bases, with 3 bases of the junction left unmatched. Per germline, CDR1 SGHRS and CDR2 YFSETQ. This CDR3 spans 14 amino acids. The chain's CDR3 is CASSLGTSRETQYF. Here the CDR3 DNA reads TGCGCCAGCAGCTTGGGGACTAGCAGGGAGACCCAGTACTTC.